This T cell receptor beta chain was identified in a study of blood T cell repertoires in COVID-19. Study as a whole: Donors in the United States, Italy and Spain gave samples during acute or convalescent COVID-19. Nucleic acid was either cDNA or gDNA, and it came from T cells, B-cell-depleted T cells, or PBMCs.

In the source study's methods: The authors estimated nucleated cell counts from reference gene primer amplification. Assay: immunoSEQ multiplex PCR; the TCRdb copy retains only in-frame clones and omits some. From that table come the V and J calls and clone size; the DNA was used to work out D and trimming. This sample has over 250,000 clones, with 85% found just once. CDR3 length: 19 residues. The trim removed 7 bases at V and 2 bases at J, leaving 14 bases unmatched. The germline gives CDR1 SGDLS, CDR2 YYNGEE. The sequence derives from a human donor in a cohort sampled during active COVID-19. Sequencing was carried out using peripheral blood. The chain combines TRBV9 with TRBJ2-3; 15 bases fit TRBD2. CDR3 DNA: TGTGCCAGCGCTTCCGGACTAGCGGGAGGGACCTCAAACACAGATACGCAGTATTTT. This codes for CASASGLAGGTSNTDTQYF.